A single sample gave rise to the 27 T cell receptor beta chains below, sequenced in a study of a mutant IDH1 vaccine in newly diagnosed glioma (dated by TCRdb to about 2021). Their specific antigens are unknown. Libraries were constructed by the immunoSEQ multiplex PCR assay. TCRdb carries this immuneACCESS record with in-frame sequences only. Its versions omit some clonotypes, under half of them owing to an unresolved V gene in the studies checked, with the rest unexplained. The sample contains tens of thousands of clones, about 81% of them found a single time. Of the sample, approximately 8% is held by the ten largest clones. The sample's time point, from its label and the paper: week 23, last vaccination. A 20-mer mutant IDH1 peptide at 300 micrograms in Montanide made up each vaccine dose, which was injected subcutaneously together with topical imiquimod. This specimen consisted of PBMCs, obtained from a glioma patient whose treatment included an IDH1 peptide vaccine. These receptors were obtained from a woman aged 40 to 50 with glioma. Some clones in this sample may be carry-over from other donors' samples.

The chain recombines TRBV6-1 with TRBJ1-1; 8 nucleotides agree with TRBD1. Trimming at V came to 4 bases and at J to 7 bases, leaving 2 bases not matched to a gene. The CDR3 totals 12 residues. Germline V CDR1 and CDR2: MNHNS, SASEGT. CDR3 protein: CASSVGTGEAFF. DNA of the CDR3: TGTGCCAGCAGTGTAGGGACAGGTGAAGCTTTCTTT.

CDR3 nucleotides: TGTGCCAGCAGTGATAGGGGCAGGCAGCCCCAGCATTTT. Residues: CASSDRGRQPQHF. V is TRBV6-1 and J is TRBJ1-5; TRBD1 is a possible D gene (5 bases). CDR1 and CDR2 (germline): MNHNS, SASEGT. The CDR3 runs to 13 residues. V was clipped by 3 bases and J by 7 bases, with 10 bases between them.

The CDR3 here is CASTVARGTDTQYF. The CDR3 nucleotides read TGCGCCAGCACGGTCGCCAGGGGGACAGATACGCAGTATTTT. This chain links TRBV10-2 with TRBJ2-3; 7 bases agree with TRBD1. Germline values: CDR1 WSHSY, CDR2 SAAADI. The ends lost 7 bases at V and 3 bases at J; junction bases unmatched: 7. This CDR3 is 14 amino acids long.

The chain recombines TRBV25-1 with TRBJ1-6; 9 bases line up with TRBD1. CDR1 is MGHDK and CDR2 is SYGVNS in the germline V gene. CDR3 length: 13 amino acids. V was clipped by 6 bases and J by 12 bases; unmatched bases: 6. The CDR3 spells CASRRTGEGPLHF. As DNA, the CDR3 is TGTGCCAGCAGGAGGACAGGGGAGGGACCCCTCCACTTT.

V and J are TRBV2 and TRBJ1-2; no clear D gene. The CDR3 has 12 residues. The germline V gene encodes CDR1 SNHLY and CDR2 FYNNEI. Trimming stripped 8 bases from V and 8 bases from J, with 15 bases between. The CDR3 DNA follows: TGTGCCAGCGAACCTAACAGCGAAGGCTACACCTTC. Translation gives CASEPNSEGYTF.

This sequence joins TRBV4-1 and TRBJ2-7; D is unresolved. V lost 0 bases and J 3 bases, leaving 15 bases between the germline ends. This CDR3 is built from 16 residues. Looked up from germline, CDR1 is MGHRA and CDR2 is YSYEKL. CDR3 in DNA: TGCGCCAGCAGCCAAGAAATCGGGCAGGCGGTCTACGAGCAGTACTTC. Its protein is CASSQEIGQAVYEQYF.

V and J are TRBV13 and TRBJ2-5; D might be TRBD2 (6 bases). The DNA end lines up better with TRBJ2-7; the J call may be wrong. The CDR3 spans 13 residues. Germline-derived CDR1 and CDR2 are PRHDT and FYEKMQ (reference sequence). The CDR3 reads CASRGGASYEQYF. Written as DNA, the CDR3 is TGTGCCAGCAGGGGCGGGGCTTCCTACGAGCAGTACTTC.

CDR3 sequence reads: CASSLPWGETQYF. For the CDR3, the DNA is TGTGCCAGCAGCTTACCGTGGGGGGAGACCCAGTACTTC. V usage is TRBV11-2 and J usage is TRBJ2-5, with D perhaps TRBD1 or TRBD2 (5 bases each). Deletions cut 2 bases from V and 5 bases from J, with 9 bases between. The CDR3 is 13 amino acids. The germline CDR1 and CDR2 sequences are SGHAT and FQNNGV.

The chain combines TRBV23-1 with TRBJ2-5, with 12 bases aligning to TRBD1. TRBV23-1 is designated an ORF whose function remains uncertain. V was pared by 0 bases and J by 5 bases, with 7 bases of the junction left unmatched. This CDR3 has 17 amino acids. Here the CDR3 reads CASSQSGGTGGVETQYF. For the CDR3, the DNA is TGCGCCAGCAGTCAATCGGGAGGGACAGGGGGCGTTGAGACCCAGTACTTC.

This clone was recorded a few times. The chain is built from TRBV19 and TRBJ1-5, with D possibly being TRBD1 (6 bases). Germline CDR1 LNHDA, CDR2 SQIVND (reference sequence). V was pared by 3 bases and J by 8 bases, with 14 bases between. The CDR3 has 14 residues. The CDR3 sequence is CASSIGDTLKPQHF. CDR3 coding DNA: TGTGCCAGTAGTATCGGGGACACCCTGAAGCCCCAGCATTTT.

The CDR3 protein is CATSAGGYTGELFF. CDR3 coding DNA: TGTGCCACCAGCGCGGGGGGATACACCGGGGAGCTGTTTTTT. This chain joins TRBV15 and TRBJ2-2; 8 bases map to TRBD2. Trimming cost V 5 bases and J 3 bases; bases outside gene matches: 2. Germline CDR1 and CDR2: LNHNV and YYDKDF (reference sequence). The CDR3 is 14 amino acids.

The rearrangement links TRBV7-4 to TRBJ1-1; tentative D call: TRBD1 (5 bases). CDR1 is SGHVT, CDR2 SQSDAQ, per germline. V was pared by 3 bases and J by 7 bases, with 9 bases between. The CDR3 extends over 12 amino acids. CDR3 sequence reads: CASSFLGGEAFF. The CDR3 DNA is TGTGCCAGCAGCTTTCTGGGGGGTGAAGCTTTCTTT.

The CDR3 DNA reads as TGCGCCAGCAGCCCCGCCCTAGAAGCAGCGGATGAAAAACTGTTTTTT. Translating it yields CASSPALEAADEKLFF. The genes are TRBV5-1 and TRBJ1-4; D is unclear. The CDR3 loop spans 16 amino acids. The ends were cut back, 4 bases at V and 6 bases at J, with 19 bases in the middle. CDR1 is SGHRS and CDR2 is YFSETQ in the germline V gene.

DNA of the CDR3: TGTGCCAGCAGCGTAGAGGCCGAGTATGGTGACACTGAAGCTTTCTTT. It codes for CASSVEAEYGDTEAFF. The chain links TRBV9 to TRBJ1-1; D ambiguous. The CDR3 consists of 16 residues. Per the germline V gene, CDR1 is SGDLS and CDR2 is YYNGEE. Trimming cost V 0 bases and J 3 bases, with 15 bases left between them.

The rearrangement joins TRBV11-2 to TRBJ2-3; TRBD1 might be the D (6 bases). CDR1 SGHAT and CDR2 FQNNGV come from the germline V gene. The V and J ends lost 1 base and 5 bases respectively, with 13 bases between them. The CDR3 runs to 15 residues. DNA for the CDR3: TGTGCCAGCAGCTTAGGGGGGCGAGTGGAAGATACGCAGTATTTT. This codes for CASSLGGRVEDTQYF. The variable domain in full, with the rest retrieved from reference TRBV11-2 and TRBJ2-3, is EAGVAQSPRYKIIEKRQSVAFWCNPISGHATLYWYQQILGQGPKLLIQFQNNGVVDDSQLPKDRFSAERLKGVDSTLKIQPAKLEDSAVYLCASSLGGRVEDTQYFGPGTRLTVL.

A note on this clone: A read error may produce the germline difference seen at one junction end. The chain uses TRBV29-1 and TRBJ2-7; no reliable D call. This CDR3 is 15 amino acids long. The V gene's germline CDR1 is SQVTM and CDR2 ANQGSEA. In nucleotides, the CDR3 is TGCAGCGTTGAAGCTGACGGCAGTACCCCCTACGGGCAGTACTTC. It yields the protein CSVEADGSTPYGQYF.

This chain links TRBV11-2 with TRBJ2-7; D remains unclear. This CDR3 has 11 amino acids. Germline V lookup: CDR1 SGHAT, CDR2 FQNNGV. Deletions cut 3 bases from V and 3 bases from J, with 3 bases between. The CDR3 loop reads CASSFYYEQYF. The CDR3 DNA follows: TGTGCCAGCAGCTTCTACTACGAGCAGTACTTC.

This sequence joins TRBV2 and TRBJ2-3; D remains ambiguous. In germline, CDR1 is SNHLY, CDR2 FYNNEI. Trimming removed 2 bases at V and 0 bases at J, with 12 bases between. CDR3 length: 16 residues. The CDR3 loop is CASSEFSSPSTDTQYF. DNA of the CDR3: TGTGCCAGCAGTGAATTCTCTTCCCCCAGCACAGATACGCAGTATTTT. The full variable domain, in which reference TRBV2 and TRBJ2-3 provide the parts outside the CDR3, is EPEVTQTPSHQVTQMGQEVILRCVPISNHLYFYWYRQILGQKVEFLVSFYNNEISEKSEIFDDQFSVERPDGSNFTLKIRSTKLEDSAMYFCASSEFSSPSTDTQYFGPGTRLTVL.

The chain couples TRBV29-1 to TRBJ1-2; D gene unclear. The CDR3 runs 12 residues. Germline CDR1 SQVTM, CDR2 ANQGSEA. With 6 bases removed from V and 3 bases from J, the gap between germline ends came to 11 bases. CDR3 loop: CSVTVSDYGYTF. In DNA, the CDR3 is TGCAGCGTGACGGTTTCTGACTATGGCTACACCTTC. The full variable domain, completed using reference TRBV29-1 and TRBJ1-2, is SAVISQKPSRDICQRGTSLTIQCQVDSQVTMMFWYRQQPGQSLTLIATANQGSEATYESGFVIDKFPISRPNLTFSTLTVSNMSPEDSSIYLCSVTVSDYGYTFGSGTRLTVV.

This chain uses TRBV2 with TRBJ2-5; TRBD1 might be the D (6 bases). Germline V gene lookup returns CDR1 SNHLY and CDR2 FYNNEI. Trimming removed 1 base at V and 2 bases at J, with 14 bases between. The CDR3 totals 16 residues. The CDR3 sequence: CASSEVGAPAQETQYF. The CDR3 DNA sequence: TGTGCCAGCAGTGAAGTGGGGGCCCCCGCACAAGAGACCCAGTACTTC.

The genes are TRBV5-8 and TRBJ2-4, with 10 bases matching TRBD2. CDR3 length: 17 amino acids. The ends lost 4 bases at V and 2 bases at J; junction bases unmatched: 9. Germline CDR1 SGHTS, CDR2 YDEGEE. CDR3 region: CASSRLILAGSKNIQYF. The CDR3 DNA is TGTGCCAGCAGCAGGCTAATACTAGCGGGGTCCAAAAACATTCAGTACTTC.

J is TRBJ2-1 and V is TRBV9, with D perhaps assigned TRBD1 or TRBD2 (6 bases each). V gave up 1 base and J gave up 6 bases, with 20 bases separating them. Germline V lookup: CDR1 SGDLS, CDR2 YYNGEE. The CDR3 extends over 17 amino acids. CDR3 bases: TGTGCCAGCAGCGTATACGGGGGCCCCCGGAGGGGCAATGAGCAGTTCTTC. Amino acid sequence: CASSVYGGPRRGNEQFF.

This clone was observed a single time. CDR3 in amino acids: CASSRPRQGTGYTF. CDR3 DNA sequence: TGTGCCAGCAGCCGCCCGAGACAGGGGACCGGCTACACCTTC. The chain is built from TRBV7-9 and TRBJ1-2; 8 bases align to TRBD1. The CDR3 runs 14 residues. Germline CDR1 SEHNR, CDR2 FQNEAQ (reference sequence). The trim removed 5 bases at V and 8 bases at J, leaving 10 bases unmatched.

This chain connects TRBV4-1 to TRBJ1-5, with 7 bases fitting TRBD1. J was trimmed by 7 bases and V by 3 bases; bases with no gene match: 9. The CDR3 is 15 residues long. Germline-derived CDR1 and CDR2 are MGHRA and YSYEKL. Here the CDR3 reads CASSHQGGGRQPQHF. The CDR3 DNA is TGCGCCAGCAGCCACCAGGGGGGAGGGCGGCAGCCCCAGCATTTT.

V is TRBV7-6 and J is TRBJ2-7; D gene uncertain. The CDR3 is 15 residues long. The germline V gene encodes CDR1 SGHVS and CDR2 FNYEAQ. Trimming shortened V by 5 bases and J by 0 bases, and 14 bases separated the two germline ends. The DNA for the CDR3 is TGTGCCAGCAGCAAGACGGACGCTTCCTCCTACGAGCAGTACTTC. Amino acids: CASSKTDASSYEQYF.

The V gene is TRBV5-1, the J gene TRBJ2-3; tentative D call: TRBD1 (6 bases). The CDR3 consists of 14 residues. V was trimmed by 4 bases and J by 2 bases, leaving 11 bases between them. The V gene's germline CDR1 is SGHRS and CDR2 YFSETQ. The CDR3 DNA is TGCGCCAGCAGCGAGACAGGTACCACAGATACGCAGTATTTT. Translation: CASSETGTTDTQYF.

The chain employs TRBV6-5 and TRBJ2-2; TRBD1 is a possible D gene (6 bases). Trimming shortened V by 6 bases and J by 2 bases, and 10 bases separated the two germline ends. Germline values: CDR1 MNHEY, CDR2 SVGAGI. The CDR3 length is 14 residues. CDR3 DNA sequence: TGTGCCAGCAGGGGACACTTTAACACCGGGGAGCTGTTTTTT. Its translation is CASRGHFNTGELFF.